Listed below are T cell receptor beta chains from one sample, sequenced in a study of beta chain features in type 1 diabetes. Data came from immunoSEQ multiplex PCR; TCRdb stores just in-frame clones and leaves some out. The sample contains about 360,000 clones, over 10% of which appear only once. Sequencing was carried out using naive CD4+ T cells from blood. Every receptor here comes from a man younger than 35 in good health. Each CDR3 is given with its conserved first and last residue. Each record gives: clone size, J gene, V gene, CDR3 length, D gene, CDR3 protein, CDR3 DNA. D genes are given only for firm matches. Rows give clone size only sometimes, using once, few, many, or a class for an expanded clone.

abundance: few
j_gene: TRBJ2-5
v_gene: TRBV5-1
len: 14
d_gene: NA
CDR3aa: CASSLGGNQETQYF
CDR3nt: TGCGCCAGCAGCTTGGGAGGGAACCAAGAGACCCAGTACTTC

abundance: NA
j_gene: TRBJ1-5
v_gene: TRBV6-5
len: 13
d_gene: NA
CDR3aa: CASSYLGNQPQHF
CDR3nt: TGTGCCAGCAGTTACTTAGGCAATCAGCCCCAGCATTTT

abundance: NA
j_gene: TRBJ2-5
v_gene: TRBV7-2
len: 15
d_gene: NA
CDR3aa: CASSRRVGIQETQYF
CDR3nt: TGTGCCAGCTCCAGGAGGGTAGGGATACAAGAGACCCAGTACTTC

abundance: NA
j_gene: TRBJ2-7
v_gene: TRBV6-5
len: 15
d_gene: TRBD1
CDR3aa: CASSYAGQGAYEQYF
CDR3nt: TGTGCCAGCAGTTACGCGGGACAGGGGGCTTACGAGCAGTACTTC

abundance: few
j_gene: TRBJ1-5
v_gene: TRBV27
len: 19
d_gene: NA
CDR3aa: CASSPFGRGEVRRGQPQHF
CDR3nt: TGTGCCAGCAGTCCCTTCGGCAGGGGTGAGGTGAGGCGCGGTCAGCCCCAGCATTTT

abundance: NA
j_gene: TRBJ2-7
v_gene: TRBV28
len: 12
d_gene: NA
CDR3aa: CASSLLVSEQYF
CDR3nt: TGTGCCAGCAGTTTATTAGTGTCCGAGCAGTACTTC

abundance: NA
j_gene: TRBJ2-2
v_gene: TRBV9
len: 16
d_gene: TRBD2
CDR3aa: CASSLSGRANTGELFF
CDR3nt: TGTGCCAGCAGCCTTAGCGGGAGGGCGAACACCGGGGAGCTGTTTTTT

abundance: few
j_gene: TRBJ2-6
v_gene: TRBV18
len: 17
d_gene: NA
CDR3aa: CASSLTSQGLGANVLTF
CDR3nt: TGTGCCAGCTCCTTAACCTCACAGGGCCTTGGGGCCAACGTCCTGACTTTC

abundance: few
j_gene: TRBJ1-1
v_gene: TRBV29-1
len: 13
d_gene: TRBD1
CDR3aa: CSVEGQYYTEAFF
CDR3nt: TGCAGCGTTGAGGGACAGTACTACACTGAAGCTTTCTTT

abundance: NA
j_gene: TRBJ1-2
v_gene: TRBV5-1
len: 16
d_gene: NA
CDR3aa: CASSPLPRQASYGYTF
CDR3nt: TGCGCCAGCAGCCCCCTCCCACGACAGGCCTCTTATGGCTACACCTTC

abundance: few
j_gene: TRBJ1-2
v_gene: TRBV15
len: 14
d_gene: NA
CDR3aa: CATSRDRQGGGYTF
CDR3nt: TGTGCCACCAGCAGAGATCGGCAGGGTGGTGGCTACACCTTC

abundance: few
j_gene: TRBJ2-1
v_gene: TRBV5-4
len: 16
d_gene: TRBD2
CDR3aa: CASSPGLAASYNEQFF
CDR3nt: TGTGCCAGCAGCCCCGGACTAGCGGCGTCCTACAATGAGCAGTTCTTC